This T cell receptor beta chain was retrieved from a study of CD8 T cells in ankylosing spondylitis. Scientists made TCR beta libraries using quantitative 5'-RACE with molecular barcodes. TCRdb analysed the 5' RACE reads with MiXCR anew, one entry per CDR3 protein. In the table there are 330,000 or so distinct CDR3 sequences, roughly 8% of which are singletons. Study-wide results and caveats: In reactive arthritis synovial fluid and blood, some motif variants had been reported before. CD8+ cells made up the disease-linked clones, which were relatively rare in peripheral blood. Roughly eight highly homologous variants made up a TCR beta motif, and this motif appeared characteristic of ankylosing spondylitis blood.

The CDR3 is made up of 13 amino acids. Germline V CDR1 and CDR2: MNHEY, SMNVEV (reference sequence). V was pared by 4 bases and J by 7 bases, with 10 bases between. Remarks on this clonotype: Its antigen is unknown.

The genes are TRBV27 and TRBJ2-2; D might be TRBD2 (6 bases). Source material: blood, either unsorted or a sorted T cell fraction (not recorded which). The receptor was derived from a male donor with ankylosing spondylitis. DNA of the CDR3: TGTGCCAGCAGTTCCGGGGGAGTCGGGGAGCTGTTTTTT. Its protein is CASSSGGVGELFF.